This T cell receptor beta chain was sequenced for a study of blood T cell repertoires in COVID-19 (dated by TCRdb to 2019 to 2021). At the level of the whole study: Samples from collaborators originated in the United States, Italy and Spain and spanned both the acute and convalescent phases of COVID-19. The repertoires were released in a freely available public database meant as a resource for research on the immune response to SARS-CoV-2. A de-identified subject ID, COVID-19 status, age in years and sex were almost always included in the sample metadata. Deeply sampled blood TCRbeta repertoires from subjects exposed to, actively infected with, or recovered from COVID-19 were included in the dataset. The samples were drawn from the first 160 participants of the ongoing ImmuneRACE study and from 1,254 subjects provided by 6 global collaborators. The material from the prospective study consisted of cDNA or gDNA derived from T cells, B-cell-depleted T cells, or PBMCs. Where available, HLA class I and class II types were obtained from metadata supplied by the sample provider rather than from assay-based typing.

Collaborating institutions collected whole blood in K2EDTA tubes following their own protocols. Collaborator samples were shipped for TCRbeta analysis as frozen whole blood, isolated PBMCs, or DNA extracted from either sample type. Overall study results and their limits: Clinical and demographic metadata were provided uncurated, with the amount varying by source and participant.

The immunoSEQ Assay, a bias-controlled multiplex PCR, was used to amplify TCRbeta CDR3 regions from genomic DNA. Under the source paper's analysis protocol: Within the assay, amplification of reference gene primers was used to estimate how many nucleated cells each sample contained. To quantify the absolute abundance of each unique TCRbeta CDR3 rearrangement, sequence reads were collapsed and filtered. For each sample, productive Simpson clonality was calculated as the square root of Simpson's diversity index across productive rearrangements. As stored in TCRdb, this immuneACCESS dataset retains in-frame rearrangements with V and J assigned. A fraction of the clones does not appear; measured against another copy, unresolved V genes explain less than half of the discrepancy, and the remainder lacks a known reason. V and J calls and clone size are as listed in that table; D and trimming were resolved from the DNA. In this sample the table shows some 45,000 clones, about 88% of which occur a single time. About 2.4% of the sample is held by the ten biggest clonotypes.

From its cysteine to its phenylalanine, the CDR3 spans 15 amino acids. Only the CDR3 part of the read is kept: 45 bases, read in frame from the first base. CDR1 is given as LGHDT and CDR2 as YNNKEL, both from the germline V gene (reference sequence). Unmatched junction bases come to 4, with V trimmed by 0 bases and J by 6 bases. Points on this clone: Its antigen target is currently unknown. Nothing much larger sits one base from this clone, and base qualities are not available.

This receptor was taken from a human donor in a cohort sampled during active COVID-19. The V and J genes are TRBV3-1 (or the pseudogene TRBV3-2) and TRBJ1-5, and 8 junction bases match TRBD1. Sequencing used peripheral blood. The DNA sequence is as follows: TGTGCCAGCAGCCAAGATAGGACAGGGACTCAGCCCCAGCATTTT. It translates as CASSQDRTGTQPQHF.